This TCR beta chain was documented in a study of Graves' ophthalmopathy and Graves' hyperthyroidism. Ten or more counts support this clonotype. Its target is not known. Beta-chain TCR CDR3 regions were amplified from RNA transcripts. An initial RT-PCR round employing HTBI primers preceded a second-round multiplex PCR. One entry per CDR3 protein results from TCRdb running MiXCR on the multiplex PCR reads. Among 300,000 to 350,000 distinct CDR3 sequences, around a sixth were seen once, and the ten largest hold 9% to 15%. Findings of the study overall: Discrimination between ophthalmopathy and stable hyperthyroidism by a 13-signature model showed more than 85% sensitivity and more than 65% specificity.

Certain patients were not enrolled. These were patients with other autoimmune diseases, uncontrolled infections, pregnancy or lactation. Trimming pared 6 bases from V and 0 bases from J, leaving 12 bases between. This CDR3 region has 15 residues. Per the germline V gene, CDR1 is MNHNS and CDR2 is SASEGT. The sample comprised peripheral blood. The J gene is TRBJ1-3, the V gene TRBV6-1; D unresolved. This clonotype was obtained from an adult man with Graves' ophthalmopathy. CDR3 in DNA: TGTGCCAGCAGCTCCGGGGTGGTCTCTGGAAACACCATATATTTT. Protein product: CASSSGVVSGNTIYF.